The entry that follows covers one TCR beta chain sequence. Antigen specificity is unknown. V was clipped by 3 bases and J by 8 bases, with 13 bases between them. Germline CDR1 is MDHEN and CDR2 is SYDVKM. This CDR3 has 13 amino acids. Using unique molecular identifiers, the investigators prepared the TCRbeta library. TCRdb redid the calling of the PCR reads with MiXCR, one entry per CDR3 protein. The sample consists of about 300,000 distinct CDR3 sequences, around a tenth of them appearing once. The sample originates from a study of T-cell reconstitution after alpha-beta-depleted transplantation in children. General study points: T-cell numbers and diversity, one year after transplant, stemmed largely from T cells that were newly produced. After transplant, at about two months, alpha-beta T cells were reportedly derived from several hundred expanded graft clones.

Sequencing used PBMCs, obtained before TCRalphabeta/CD19-depleted stem cell transplant. The sequence was collected from a boy in the first two years of life with acute myeloid leukemia, due to receive a stem cell transplant. The chain employs TRBV28 and TRBJ1-1; D not certain. DNA for the CDR3: TGTGCCAGCAGTTTTCAGGATAGGGCGGAAGCTTTCTTT. Amino acids: CASSFQDRAEAFF.